The 24 T cell receptor beta chains below come from one sample, sequenced in a study of type 1 and type 2 diabetes patients (TCRdb year 2016). The sample was run on an Illumina MiSeq. For TCRbeta CDR3 amplification, the template was genomic DNA taken from the sorted T cell subsets. Multiplex PCR with 30 forward and 13 reverse primers amplified the TCRbeta CDR3 region. The raw public data were reprocessed by TCRdb itself: fastp quality trimming at Q25, MiXCR clonotype calling, in-frame beta chains only. Rows merge per CDR3 protein into single entries with the most common DNA and genes. The sample yields approximately 260,000 distinct CDR3 sequences; around 47% were counted once. Roughly an eighth of the sample belongs to the ten largest clones. The sequenced material came from peripheral blood mononuclear cells (PBMCs). The receptors come from a man between 18 and 29 years old with type 2 diabetes.

The V and J genes are TRBV10-2 and TRBJ2-4; D is unclear. Germline values: CDR1 WSHSY, CDR2 SAAADI. The CDR3 consists of 14 residues. The V end was cut by 6 bases, the J end by 0 bases, with 9 bases between. The CDR3 DNA reads as TGCGCCAGCAGCTCGGTTATAGCCAAAAACATTCAGTACTTC. Translating it yields CASSSVIAKNIQYF.

There are a few counts of this clonotype. The CDR3 DNA follows: TGTGCCAGCAGCCGCGGGGGTACTGGAAACACCATATATTTT. Its protein product is CASSRGGTGNTIYF. The J gene is TRBJ1-3, the V gene TRBV14; D is perhaps TRBD1 (5 bases). Germline V gene data show CDR1 as SGHDN and CDR2 as FVKESK. The ends were cut back, 4 bases at V and 2 bases at J, with 9 bases in the middle. CDR3 length equals 14 residues.

This clonotype was seen more than once but under ten times. The chain joins TRBV19 to TRBJ2-7; possibly TRBD1 or TRBD2 for D (5 bases each). CDR1 and CDR2 from the germline V gene are LNHDA and SQIVND (reference sequence). The CDR3 contains 13 residues. Trimming removed 3 bases at V and 2 bases at J, with 8 bases between. The CDR3 DNA sequence: TGTGCCAGTAGTATTGGGGGTGCCTACGAGCAGTACTTC. Its translation is CASSIGGAYEQYF.

V is TRBV4-1 and J is TRBJ1-2; a possible D gene is TRBD1 (5 bases). CDR1 and CDR2 (germline): MGHRA, YSYEKL. V lost 4 bases to trimming and J lost 8 bases, with 17 bases between them. The CDR3 spans 14 residues. The CDR3 region is CASSRGGLGGGYTF. DNA of the CDR3: TGCGCCAGCAGCCGGGGCGGACTGGGGGGGGGCTACACCTTC.

The J gene is TRBJ1-2, the V gene TRBV2; D not resolved. Germline V lookup: CDR1 SNHLY, CDR2 FYNNEI. This CDR3 is 13 amino acids long. Trimming cost V 3 bases and J 0 bases, with 5 bases left between them. CDR3: CASSDNTNYGYTF. In DNA, the CDR3 is TGTGCCAGCAGTGATAACACTAACTATGGCTACACCTTC.

The chain couples TRBV7-2 to TRBJ1-1; TRBD1 is a possible D gene (5 bases). This CDR3 spans 14 amino acids. The V gene lost 8 bases and the J gene lost 3 bases, with 16 bases spanning the gap. Germline loops: CDR1 SGHTA, CDR2 FQGNSA. The CDR3, as DNA: TGTGCCAGCTGGAGGGGCGGCGTGTACACTGAAGCTTTCTTT. As protein: CASWRGGVYTEAFF.

The chain is built from TRBV2 and TRBJ2-1; D is ambiguous. Trimming removed 1 base at V and 0 bases at J, with 10 bases between. The CDR3 extends over 16 amino acids. CDR1 and CDR2 (germline): SNHLY, FYNNEI. The CDR3, as DNA: TGTGCCAGCAGTGAAGGAGAAAGCAGCTCCTACAATGAGCAGTTCTTC. Its translation is CASSEGESSSYNEQFF. The entire variable domain, with the rest obtained from reference TRBV2 and TRBJ2-1, is as follows: EPEVTQTPSHQVTQMGQEVILRCVPISNHLYFYWYRQILGQKVEFLVSFYNNEISEKSEIFDDQFSVERPDGSNFTLKIRSTKLEDSAMYFCASSEGESSSYNEQFFGPGTRLTVL.

This sequence joins TRBV7-2 and TRBJ2-3; 9 bases are a match to TRBD2. This CDR3 contains 14 residues. V trimming: 6 bases; J trimming: 4 bases; junction bases outside the gene matches: 5. CDR1 is SGHTA and CDR2 is FQGNSA in the germline V gene. CDR3 region: CASRPRGGADTQYF. CDR3 nucleotide sequence: TGTGCCAGCAGGCCGCGGGGGGGCGCAGATACGCAGTATTTT.

This clonotype was counted many times. The chain carries TRBV2 and TRBJ2-7; 13 bases map to TRBD2. J was trimmed by 2 bases and V by 8 bases; bases with no gene match: 15. The CDR3 sequence is 18 residues long. Germline CDR1 is SNHLY and CDR2 is FYNNEI. The CDR3 protein is CASLPGLAGARFAYEQYF. The CDR3 nucleotides read TGTGCCAGCCTCCCCGGACTAGCGGGAGCGCGTTTCGCCTACGAGCAGTACTTC.

This rearrangement joins TRBV12-3 or TRBV12-4 to TRBJ2-6; D is unresolved. Trimming cost V 6 bases and J 1 base, with 7 bases left between them. This CDR3 comprises 14 residues. This CDR3 is CASRPWSGANVLTF. CDR3 DNA: TGTGCCAGCAGGCCCTGGTCTGGGGCCAACGTCCTGACTTTC.

On this clonotype itself: It may be a read error: a sequence one base away is much more abundant. DNA of the CDR3: TGCGCCAGCAGTGCGGGTGGGACTGAAGCTCTCTTT. As protein: CASSAGGTEALF. The V call is TRBV10-2, the J call TRBJ1-6, with D possibly TRBD1 on 5 matching bases. The length of the CDR3 is 12 residues. Per germline, CDR1 WSHSY and CDR2 SAAADI.

Worth noting for this clonotype: A read error may account for a junction end that differs from germline. The genes are TRBV24-1 and TRBJ1-2; D call uncertain. Germline loops: CDR1 KGHDR, CDR2 SFDVKD. CDR3 size: 14 residues. The CDR3 nucleotides are TGTGCCACCGGTGATTCAAACAGAAACTATGGCTACACCTTC. It codes for CATGDSNRNYGYTF.

The V call is TRBV12-5, the J call TRBJ1-6; no reliable D call. The germline CDR1 and CDR2 sequences are LGHNT and FRNRAP. The CDR3 covers 15 residues. V dropped 3 bases and J dropped 7 bases, with 13 bases sitting between them. The CDR3 is CASGFGVLRNSPLHF. CDR3 in DNA: TGTGCTAGTGGTTTTGGGGTCCTTCGGAATTCACCCCTCCACTTT.

This clonotype has only one observation. One junction end does not reproduce the germline sequence, and a read error may be involved. The chain carries TRBV10-3 and TRBJ2-3; possibly TRBD1 for D (5 bases). The CDR3 consists of 14 residues. Germline CDR1 is ENHRY and CDR2 is SYGVKD. The CDR3 DNA reads TGCGCCATCAAGACAGACCGTTCCACAGATACGCAGTATTTT. Its translation: CAIKTDRSTDTQYF.

This rearrangement joins TRBV7-9 to TRBJ2-1; 10 positions match TRBD2. V dropped 1 base and J dropped 8; count of bases not matched to a gene: 11. Germline CDR1 reads SEHNR; CDR2 reads FQNEAQ (reference sequence). The CDR3 is made up of 17 amino acids. As DNA, the CDR3 is TGTGCCAGCAGCTTAGGACCGTCTAGCGGGAGTAGGCATGAGCAGTTCTTC. Protein product: CASSLGPSSGSRHEQFF.

This clonotype was seen a few times. This rearrangement joins TRBV19 to TRBJ2-3; 8 bases match TRBD1. Germline CDR1 and CDR2: LNHDA and SQIVND (reference sequence). The J segment lost 2 bases and the V segment lost 2 bases, leaving 3 bases of the junction unmatched. The CDR3 runs 15 residues. Here the CDR3 reads CASSINRGFTDTQYF. The CDR3 coding sequence is TGTGCCAGTAGTATAAACAGGGGGTTCACAGATACGCAGTATTTT.

This clonotype was observed a handful of times. V gene TRBV5-1 combines with J gene TRBJ1-1; tentative D call: TRBD1 (6 bases). Germline CDR1 reads SGHRS; CDR2 reads YFSETQ. Deletions cut 0 bases from V and 4 bases from J, with 10 bases between. This CDR3 contains 14 residues. CDR3 sequence: CASSLVGRGTEAFF. CDR3 bases: TGCGCCAGCAGCTTGGTGGGCAGGGGCACTGAAGCTTTCTTT.

CDR3 amino acids: CASYSRITADTQYF. CDR3 nucleotides: TGTGCCAGCTACTCTCGCATAACAGCAGATACGCAGTATTTT. The chain has TRBV2 and TRBJ2-3, with no clear D. The V gene lost 8 bases and the J gene lost 4 bases, with 16 bases spanning the gap. CDR1 SNHLY and CDR2 FYNNEI come from the germline V gene. The CDR3 sequence is 14 residues long.

As for this clonotype: The junction departs from germline at one end; a sequencing error may be responsible. The chain carries TRBV5-1 and TRBJ2-5; unclear D gene. Germline loops: CDR1 SGHRS, CDR2 YFSETQ. The CDR3 loop spans 13 amino acids. Written as DNA, the CDR3 is TGTGCCAGCAGCTTAGTGCGGCAAGAGACCCAGTACTTC. Translation gives CASSLVRQETQYF.

This rearrangement joins TRBV28 to TRBJ1-4, with 10 bases aligning to TRBD1. The trim removed 3 bases at V and 6 bases at J, leaving 4 bases unmatched. The CDR3 has 15 residues. In germline, CDR1 is MDHEN, CDR2 SYDVKM. The CDR3 sequence: CASSFMDRGDEKLFF. The CDR3 nucleotides read TGTGCCAGCAGTTTTATGGACAGGGGGGATGAAAAACTGTTTTTT.

This clonotype was found a few times. The chain couples TRBV20-1 to TRBJ2-7; D possibly corresponds to TRBD2 (6 bases). Germline V gives CDR1 DFQATT, CDR2 SNEGSKA (reference sequence). V gave up 0 bases and J gave up 3 bases, with 18 bases separating them. The CDR3 runs to 16 residues. As DNA, the CDR3 is TGCAGTGCTAGAGACGCGGAGGGCTTAGGAATCTACGAGCAGTACTTC. This gives the protein CSARDAEGLGIYEQYF.

The chain has TRBV27 and TRBJ2-2; TRBD2 might be the D (5 bases). The CDR3 sequence is 14 residues long. In germline, CDR1 is MNHEY, CDR2 SMNVEV (reference sequence). Deletions cut 3 bases from V and 8 bases from J, with 13 bases between. For the CDR3, the DNA is TGTGCCAGCAGTTTCAGAGGGATCGCGGGGGAGCTGTTTTTT. It codes for CASSFRGIAGELFF.

In this sample, this clonotype turned up once. The gene calls are TRBV29-1 and TRBJ1-1, with a possible D match to TRBD1 (6 bases). In germline, CDR1 is SQVTM, CDR2 ANQGSEA. The CDR3 length is 11 residues. The ends were cut back, 4 bases at V and 8 bases at J, with 11 bases in the middle. The DNA for the CDR3 is TGCAGCGTTGCGACAGGCGAAGAAGCTTTCTTT. This codes for CSVATGEEAFF.

Only one count was recorded for this clonotype. The chain uses TRBV19 and TRBJ1-2; D ambiguous. The CDR3 extends over 14 amino acids. In germline, CDR1 is LNHDA, CDR2 SQIVND (reference sequence). The ends were cut back, 1 base at V and 4 bases at J, with 10 bases in the middle. CDR3 residues: CASSIGLALYGYTF. CDR3 bases: TGTGCCAGTAGTATAGGATTGGCCCTCTATGGCTACACCTTC.